This TCR beta chain was sequenced during a study of sequential checkpoint blockade in melanoma. Method: immunoSEQ multiplex PCR; TCRdb's copy keeps in-frame clones and lacks some. The sample includes some 31,000 clones, about 86% seen only once; the top ten take 20% to 25%. The V end was cut by 6 bases, the J end by 4 bases, with 3 bases between. Germline CDR1 MNHNY, CDR2 SVGAGI (reference sequence). CDR3 size: 11 residues. Treatment denoted: randomized to nivolumab then ipilimumab (arm A) or the reverse (arm B). The sequenced sample was CD8+ T cells sorted from blood (inferred from file names), obtained from a patient given nivolumab and ipilimumab in sequence. The chain carries TRBV6-6 and TRBJ2-2, with no clear D. This TCR was sampled from a human donor with melanoma. Written as DNA, the CDR3 is TGTGCCAGCAGCTCCACCGGGGAGCTGTTTTTT. This codes for CASSSTGELFF.